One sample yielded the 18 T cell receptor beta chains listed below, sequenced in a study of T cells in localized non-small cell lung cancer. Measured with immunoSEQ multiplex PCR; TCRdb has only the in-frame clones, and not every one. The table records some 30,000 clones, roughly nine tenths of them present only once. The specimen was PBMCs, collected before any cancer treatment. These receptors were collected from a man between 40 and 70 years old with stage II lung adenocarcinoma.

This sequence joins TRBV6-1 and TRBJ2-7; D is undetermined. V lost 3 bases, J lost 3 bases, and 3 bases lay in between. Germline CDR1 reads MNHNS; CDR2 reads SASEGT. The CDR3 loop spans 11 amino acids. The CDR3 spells CASSEFYEQYF. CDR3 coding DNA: TGTGCCAGCAGTGAGTTCTACGAGCAGTACTTC.

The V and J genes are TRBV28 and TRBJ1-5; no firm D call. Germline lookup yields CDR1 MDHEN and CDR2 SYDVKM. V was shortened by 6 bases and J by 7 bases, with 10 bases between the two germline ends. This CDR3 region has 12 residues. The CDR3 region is CASSSLGQPQHF. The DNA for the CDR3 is TGTGCCAGCAGCTCCCTGGGGCAGCCCCAGCATTTT. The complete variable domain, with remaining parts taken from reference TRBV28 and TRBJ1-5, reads DVKVTQSSRYLVKRTGEKVFLECVQDMDHENMFWYRQDPGLGLRLIYFSYDVKMKEKGDIPEGYSVSREKKERFSLILESASTNQTSMYLCASSSLGQPQHFGDGTRLSIL.

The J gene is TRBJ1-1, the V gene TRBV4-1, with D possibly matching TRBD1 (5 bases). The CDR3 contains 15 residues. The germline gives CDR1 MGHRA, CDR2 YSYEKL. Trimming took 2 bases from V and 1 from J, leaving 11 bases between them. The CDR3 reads CASSQPVGRNTEAFF. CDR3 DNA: TGCGCCAGCAGCCAACCGGTGGGGCGGAACACTGAAGCTTTCTTT.

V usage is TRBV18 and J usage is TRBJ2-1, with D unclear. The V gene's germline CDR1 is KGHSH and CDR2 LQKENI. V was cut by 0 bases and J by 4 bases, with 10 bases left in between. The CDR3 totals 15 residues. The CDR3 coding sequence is TGTGCCAGCTCACCACCGGGAAACCAGTACAATGAGCAGTTCTTC. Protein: CASSPPGNQYNEQFF.

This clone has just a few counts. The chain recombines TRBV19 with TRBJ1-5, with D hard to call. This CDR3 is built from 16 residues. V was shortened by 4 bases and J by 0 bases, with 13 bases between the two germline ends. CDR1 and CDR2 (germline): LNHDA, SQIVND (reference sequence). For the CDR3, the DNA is TGTGCCAGTAGTACTGGTCGCTTGTATAGCAATCAGCCCCAGCATTTT. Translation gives CASSTGRLYSNQPQHF.

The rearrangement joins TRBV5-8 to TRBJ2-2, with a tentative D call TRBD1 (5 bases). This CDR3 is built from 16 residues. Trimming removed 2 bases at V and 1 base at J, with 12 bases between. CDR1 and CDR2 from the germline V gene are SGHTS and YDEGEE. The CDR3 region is CASSFLRGWNTGELFF. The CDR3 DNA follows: TGTGCCAGCAGCTTCCTAAGGGGATGGAACACCGGGGAGCTGTTTTTT.

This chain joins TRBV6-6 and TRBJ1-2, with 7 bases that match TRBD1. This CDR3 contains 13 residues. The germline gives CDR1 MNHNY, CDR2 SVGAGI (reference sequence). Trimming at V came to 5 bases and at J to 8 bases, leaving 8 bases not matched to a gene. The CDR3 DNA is TGTGCCAGCAGTGACAGGGTGCTAAAGGGCTACACCTTC. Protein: CASSDRVLKGYTF.

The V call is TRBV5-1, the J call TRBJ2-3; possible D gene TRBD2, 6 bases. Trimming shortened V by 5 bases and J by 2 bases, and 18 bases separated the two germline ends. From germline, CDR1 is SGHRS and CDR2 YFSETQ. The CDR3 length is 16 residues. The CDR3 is CASSPPLLANTDTQYF. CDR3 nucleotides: TGCGCCAGCAGTCCCCCCCTCCTAGCGAACACAGATACGCAGTATTTT.

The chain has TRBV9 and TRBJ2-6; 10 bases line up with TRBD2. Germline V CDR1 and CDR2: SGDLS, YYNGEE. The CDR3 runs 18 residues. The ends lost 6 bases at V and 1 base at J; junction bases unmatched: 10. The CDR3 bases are TGTGCCAGCATCTTATCGGAACTAGCGGGATCTGGGGCCAACGTCCTGACTTTC. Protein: CASILSELAGSGANVLTF.

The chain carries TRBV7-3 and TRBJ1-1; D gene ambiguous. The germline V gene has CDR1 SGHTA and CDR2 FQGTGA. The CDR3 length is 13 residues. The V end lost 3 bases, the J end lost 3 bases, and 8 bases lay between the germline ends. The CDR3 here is CASSFGGYTEAFF. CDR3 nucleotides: TGTGCCAGCAGCTTTGGTGGGTACACTGAAGCTTTCTTT.

CDR3 nucleotide sequence: TGTGCCAGCAGCAGAGGGACAATAGATACGCAGTATTTT. The encoded protein is CASSRGTIDTQYF. The chain couples TRBV7-9 to TRBJ2-3; maybe TRBD1 (6 bases). This CDR3 is 13 amino acids long. The V and J ends lost 5 bases and 5 bases respectively, with 11 bases between them. Germline lookup yields CDR1 SEHNR and CDR2 FQNEAQ (reference sequence). The whole variable domain, filled in from reference TRBV7-9 and TRBJ2-3, reads DTGVSQNPRHKITKRGQNVTFRCDPISEHNRLYWYRQTLGQGPEFLTYFQNEAQLEKSRLLSDRFSAERPKGSFSTLEIQRTEQGDSAMYLCASSRGTIDTQYFGPGTRLTVL.

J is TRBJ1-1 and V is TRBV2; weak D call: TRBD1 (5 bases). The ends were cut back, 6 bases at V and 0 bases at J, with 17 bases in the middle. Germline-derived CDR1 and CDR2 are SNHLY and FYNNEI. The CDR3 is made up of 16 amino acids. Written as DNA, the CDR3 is TGTGCCAGCAGCGGGACGGAGCGGGGCGTGAACACTGAAGCTTTCTTT. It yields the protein CASSGTERGVNTEAFF.

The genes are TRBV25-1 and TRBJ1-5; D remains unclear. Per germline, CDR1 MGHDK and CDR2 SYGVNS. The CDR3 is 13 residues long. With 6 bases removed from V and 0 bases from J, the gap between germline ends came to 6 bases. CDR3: CASSQYSNQPQHF. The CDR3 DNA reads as TGTGCCAGCAGCCAATATAGCAATCAGCCCCAGCATTTT. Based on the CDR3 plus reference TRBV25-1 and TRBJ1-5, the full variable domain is EADIYQTPRYLVIGTGKKITLECSQTMGHDKMYWYQQDPGMELHLIHYSYGVNSTEKGDLSSESTVSRIRTEHFPLTLESARPSHTSQYLCASSQYSNQPQHFGDGTRLSIL.

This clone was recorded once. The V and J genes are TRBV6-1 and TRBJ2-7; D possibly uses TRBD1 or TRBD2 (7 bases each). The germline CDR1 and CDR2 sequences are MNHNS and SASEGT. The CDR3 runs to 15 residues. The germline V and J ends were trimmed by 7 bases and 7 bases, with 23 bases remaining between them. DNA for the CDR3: TGTGCCAGCACGGCACTCAGGGGGATCGGGGGGGAGCAGTACTTC. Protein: CASTALRGIGGEQYF.

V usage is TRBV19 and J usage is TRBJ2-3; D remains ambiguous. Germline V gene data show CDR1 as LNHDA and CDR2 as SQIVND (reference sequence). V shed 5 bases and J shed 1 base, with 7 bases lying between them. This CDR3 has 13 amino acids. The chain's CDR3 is CASSLSGTDTQYF. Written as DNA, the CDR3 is TGTGCCAGTAGTCTCTCGGGCACAGATACGCAGTATTTT.

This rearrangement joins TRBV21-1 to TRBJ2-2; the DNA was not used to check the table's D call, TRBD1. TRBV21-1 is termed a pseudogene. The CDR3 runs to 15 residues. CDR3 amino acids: CASSKRQGNTGELFF. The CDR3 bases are TGTGCCAGCAGCAAACGACAGGGGAACACCGGGGAGCTGTTTTTT.

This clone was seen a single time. The CDR3, as DNA: TGTGCCAGCAGTCAGACTCAGCCTAGCACAGATACGCAGTATTTT. Translating it yields CASSQTQPSTDTQYF. The chain employs TRBV2 and TRBJ2-3; D call uncertain. The CDR3 totals 15 residues. The germline V and J ends were trimmed by 5 bases and 0 bases, with 12 bases remaining between them. Germline values: CDR1 SNHLY, CDR2 FYNNEI. The entire variable domain, with the rest obtained from reference TRBV2 and TRBJ2-3, is as follows: EPEVTQTPSHQVTQMGQEVILRCVPISNHLYFYWYRQILGQKVEFLVSFYNNEISEKSEIFDDQFSVERPDGSNFTLKIRSTKLEDSAMYFCASSQTQPSTDTQYFGPGTRLTVL.

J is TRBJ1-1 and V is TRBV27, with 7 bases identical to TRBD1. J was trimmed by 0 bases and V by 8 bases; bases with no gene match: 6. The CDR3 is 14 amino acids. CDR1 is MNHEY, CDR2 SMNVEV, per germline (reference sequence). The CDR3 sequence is CASGQGGLNTEAFF. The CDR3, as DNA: TGTGCCAGCGGCCAGGGGGGTTTGAACACTGAAGCTTTCTTT.